Following are 8 T cell receptor beta chains from one sample sequenced in a study of shared T cell receptors in the human thymus. TCRdb's copy holds only in-frame clones and misses some; the assay was immunoSEQ multiplex PCR. Here the sample spans some 660,000 clones, 70% to 90% being singletons. The data were also submitted as part of a second study, on human thymus T cells.

Sequencing was performed on thymocytes. The receptors originated from a boy in the first two years of life with a congenital heart defect.

The chain is built from TRBV2 and TRBJ2-3, with 8 bases fitting TRBD2. The CDR3 has 14 residues. CDR1 is SNHLY, CDR2 FYNNEI, per germline. With V trimmed by 6 bases and J by 1 base, 3 bases remained unmatched. In nucleotides, the CDR3 is TGTGCCAGCAGGAGAGCGGGGGGCACAGATACGCAGTATTTT. It encodes CASRRAGGTDTQYF. The whole variable domain, filled in from reference TRBV2 and TRBJ2-3, reads EPEVTQTPSHQVTQMGQEVILRCVPISNHLYFYWYRQILGQKVEFLVSFYNNEISEKSEIFDDQFSVERPDGSNFTLKIRSTKLEDSAMYFCASRRAGGTDTQYFGPGTRLTVL.

The V gene is TRBV28, the J gene TRBJ2-1; 7 bases line up with TRBD1. After removal of 6 bases from V and 6 bases from J, the junction contained 8 bases not matched to a gene. Germline CDR1 and CDR2: MDHEN and SYDVKM. There are 14 residues in the CDR3. CDR3 nucleotides: TGTGCCAGCAGAAGCGGACAGGTTGGCAATGAGCAGTTCTTC. Its protein product is CASRSGQVGNEQFF.

The count of this clone is one. The chain combines TRBV5-1 with TRBJ2-7, with TRBD2 identical over 10 bases. CDR1 and CDR2 (germline): SGHRS, YFSETQ. V dropped 2 bases and J dropped 3; count of bases not matched to a gene: 17. The CDR3 sequence is 19 residues long. The CDR3 DNA reads TGCGCCAGCAGCTTAAATTGGGAGCGGGGGGGCCCTAAAAACTACGAGCAGTACTTC. The encoded protein is CASSLNWERGGPKNYEQYF.

This sequence joins TRBV13 and TRBJ2-2; 9 bases are a match to TRBD2. Per germline, CDR1 PRHDT and CDR2 FYEKMQ (reference sequence). This CDR3 has 19 residues. V dropped 8 bases and J dropped 0; count of bases not matched to a gene: 16. DNA for the CDR3: TGTGCCAGCCAGCAAGCCCCCGGCCTAGCGGGACCGAACACCGGGGAGCTGTTTTTT. Translated: CASQQAPGLAGPNTGELFF.

This chain uses TRBV10-3 with TRBJ1-4; tentative D call: TRBD1 (6 bases). The CDR3 extends over 17 amino acids. Deletions cut 3 bases from V and 8 bases from J, with 22 bases between. Per the germline V gene, CDR1 is ENHRY and CDR2 is SYGVKD. The DNA of the CDR3 is TGTGCCATCAGTGATCACCTCTTACAGGGTGGGCGCGAAAAACTGTTTTTT. The encoded protein is CAISDHLLQGGREKLFF.

This chain uses TRBV28 with TRBJ2-5, with 14 bases identical to TRBD2. Trimming cost V 8 bases and J 4 bases; bases outside gene matches: 6. The CDR3 loop spans 15 amino acids. Looked up from germline, CDR1 is MDHEN and CDR2 is SYDVKM. The CDR3 coding sequence is TGTGCCAGCCGACAGGGGACTAGCGGGAGAGAGACCCAGTACTTC. It translates to CASRQGTSGRETQYF. The whole variable domain, filled in from reference TRBV28 and TRBJ2-5, reads DVKVTQSSRYLVKRTGEKVFLECVQDMDHENMFWYRQDPGLGLRLIYFSYDVKMKEKGDIPEGYSVSREKKERFSLILESASTNQTSMYLCASRQGTSGRETQYFGPGTRLLVL.

V usage is TRBV2 and J usage is TRBJ2-1; 7 positions match TRBD2. In germline, CDR1 is SNHLY, CDR2 FYNNEI. J lost 0 bases, V lost 0 bases, and 20 bases had no gene match. The CDR3 loop spans 22 amino acids. CDR3 coding DNA: TGTGCCAGCAGTGAAGCGGCAAGGGTGGCGGCTAGCGGCCTAAGCTCCTACAATGAGCAGTTCTTC. This translates into CASSEAARVAASGLSSYNEQFF.

This clone showed up just a few times. CDR3 coding DNA: TGTGCCAGCAGCCAAGCGTCCCGGGACAGGGTCCAGTACTTC. Its protein is CASSQASRDRVQYF. The chain is built from TRBV14 and TRBJ2-7, with 9 bases that match TRBD1. CDR3 length equals 14 residues. J gave up 10 bases and V 1 base, and 8 bases lay outside the gene matches. Per the germline V gene, CDR1 is SGHDN and CDR2 is FVKESK.